The next 24 T cell receptor beta chains were all read from a single sample in a study of T cells in Graves' hyperthyroidism and ophthalmopathy. What was amplified from RNA transcripts were TCR beta CDR3 regions. In the first-round RT-PCR of the TCR CDR3, the HTBI primer set was used. TCRdb reprocessed the multiplex PCR reads with MiXCR, giving one entry per CDR3 protein. The sample yields 300,000 to 400,000 distinct CDR3 sequences, approximately 22% seen once. Material for sequencing was blood. The receptors here all came from a woman aged 45-60 years with Graves' hyperthyroidism.

This chain connects TRBV29-1 to TRBJ2-1, with D possibly matching TRBD2 (5 bases). Germline V lookup: CDR1 SQVTM, CDR2 ANQGSEA. This CDR3 has 15 residues. Trimming took off 3 bases at V and 0 bases at J, with 12 bases between the two ends. The CDR3 DNA reads as TGCAGCGTTGACAGAGATGGGAGCTCCTACAATGAGCAGTTCTTC. This gives the protein CSVDRDGSSYNEQFF.

This clonotype has a handful of counts. This chain joins TRBV18 and TRBJ1-3; D gene uncertain. This CDR3 is 15 amino acids long. The V gene's germline CDR1 is KGHSH and CDR2 LQKENI. Trimming took off 6 bases at V and 0 bases at J, with 12 bases between the two ends. The chain's CDR3 is CASSPYIRSGNTIYF. DNA of the CDR3: TGTGCCAGCTCTCCTTACATCCGCTCTGGAAACACCATATATTTT.

The gene calls are TRBV5-1 and TRBJ1-6, with D perhaps matching TRBD1 (6 bases). Trimming removed 0 bases from V and 9 bases from J, with 10 bases in between. CDR3 length: 14 amino acids. Germline V lookup: CDR1 SGHRS, CDR2 YFSETQ. The CDR3 coding sequence is TGCGCCAGCAGCTTGGCACAGGGCCCTTCACCCCTCCACTTT. It is translated as CASSLAQGPSPLHF.

This clonotype was detected ten times or more. This rearrangement joins TRBV4-1 to TRBJ2-2; D is possibly TRBD1 or TRBD2 (5 bases each). V shed 10 bases and J shed 3 bases, with 15 bases lying between them. Germline lookup yields CDR1 MGHRA and CDR2 YSYEKL. CDR3 length equals 14 residues. The CDR3 sequence is CATQGDAYTGELFF. The CDR3 coding sequence is TGCGCCACCCAAGGGGACGCATACACCGGGGAGCTGTTTTTT.

CDR3 bases: TGTGCCAGCAGCCAGGGCCCTCAGGGGGGCTACACCTTC. Protein product: CASSQGPQGGYTF. The V gene is TRBV3-1, the J gene TRBJ1-2, with D tentatively TRBD1 (6 bases). CDR3 length: 13 amino acids. V was shortened by 3 bases and J by 8 bases, with 13 bases between the two germline ends. Germline values: CDR1 LGHDT, CDR2 YNNKEL (reference sequence).

At least ten counts were recorded for this clonotype. The chain recombines TRBV7-6 with TRBJ1-1; D possibly corresponds to TRBD1 (6 bases). From germline, CDR1 is SGHVS and CDR2 FNYEAQ. The CDR3 extends over 16 amino acids. Trimming cost V 5 bases and J 5 bases, with 21 bases left between them. The CDR3, as DNA: TGTGCCAGCAGCCCTAGATTGGACGGGGGCGCGACTGAAGCTTTCTTT. This translates into CASSPRLDGGATEAFF.

This clonotype was detected ten times or more. The J gene is TRBJ2-7, the V gene TRBV4-1; 7 bases agree with TRBD2. This CDR3 contains 15 residues. Germline trimming cut 3 bases from V and 5 bases from J; bases unmatched to any gene: 10. Germline values: CDR1 MGHRA, CDR2 YSYEKL. CDR3 bases: TGCGCCAGCAGCCAGGGATACGGGAGGTCGAACGAGCAGTACTTC. It is translated as CASSQGYGRSNEQYF.

This clonotype was observed at least ten times. Here the CDR3 DNA reads TGCAGTGCTAGAGGGGAGATGAACACTGAAGCTTTCTTT. It yields the protein CSARGEMNTEAFF. The V call is TRBV20-1, the J call TRBJ1-1; no clear D gene. CDR1 DFQATT and CDR2 SNEGSKA come from the germline V gene (reference sequence). V lost 1 base and J 0 bases, leaving 6 bases between the germline ends. The CDR3 length is 13 residues.

This clonotype was detected only once. V and J are TRBV2 and TRBJ2-3; 9 nucleotides match TRBD1. The CDR3 spans 15 residues. Germline V lookup: CDR1 SNHLY, CDR2 FYNNEI. The J segment lost 4 bases and the V segment lost 6 bases, leaving 8 bases of the junction unmatched. CDR3 bases: TGTGCCAGCAGCCCCGGGACAGGGTGGCCAGATACGCAGTATTTT. Translation gives CASSPGTGWPDTQYF.

The chain is built from TRBV30 and TRBJ2-4; D perhaps matches TRBD2 (5 bases). From germline, CDR1 is GTSNPN and CDR2 SVGIG (reference sequence). The CDR3 extends over 15 amino acids. V lost 4 bases and J lost 3, with 16 bases in between. Written as DNA, the CDR3 is TGTGCCTGGAATGTGATGGGGAGTCTCAAAAACATTCAGTACTTC. It encodes CAWNVMGSLKNIQYF.

V and J are TRBV27 and TRBJ1-2, with TRBD1 matching over 8 bases. This CDR3 has 14 residues. The V gene's germline CDR1 is MNHEY and CDR2 SMNVEV (reference sequence). With V trimmed by 6 bases and J by 8 bases, 11 bases remained unmatched. Here the CDR3 reads CASSRGQVKSGYTF. For the CDR3, the DNA is TGTGCCAGCAGCAGGGGACAGGTTAAAAGCGGCTACACCTTC.

In its sample, this clonotype was seen a few times. The genes are TRBV2 and TRBJ2-5, with 10 bases aligning to TRBD1. The CDR3 has 13 amino acids. Trimming at V came to 4 bases and at J to 7 bases, leaving 3 bases not matched to a gene. Germline values: CDR1 SNHLY, CDR2 FYNNEI. CDR3 DNA: TGTGCCAGCAGTGCCGGACAGGGGGGGACCCAGTACTTC. Protein sequence: CASSAGQGGTQYF.

J is TRBJ1-2 and V is TRBV7-9; 7 nucleotides align to TRBD1. The CDR3 length is 16 residues. Germline V gene lookup returns CDR1 SEHNR and CDR2 FQNEAQ (reference sequence). V trimming: 3 bases; J trimming: 5 bases; junction bases outside the gene matches: 12. CDR3: CASSLDVAGGWYGYTF. CDR3 in DNA: TGTGCCAGCAGCTTGGACGTGGCAGGGGGATGGTATGGCTACACCTTC.

This clonotype was detected many times. The chain employs TRBV5-1 and TRBJ2-2; D is perhaps TRBD2 (6 bases). V lost 2 bases, J lost 2 bases, and 10 bases lay in between. The CDR3 is made up of 15 amino acids. The germline V gene has CDR1 SGHRS and CDR2 YFSETQ. The CDR3 sequence is CASSLGTYNTGELFF. The DNA for the CDR3 is TGCGCCAGCAGCTTAGGGACTTATAACACCGGGGAGCTGTTTTTT.

There are many counts of this clonotype. In DNA form, the CDR3 reads TGTGCCAGCAGCTTTGGGACTAGCGGGAGGGGTCCGACCTACGAGCAGTACTTC. This encodes CASSFGTSGRGPTYEQYF. V gene TRBV7-9 combines with J gene TRBJ2-7; 16 positions agree with TRBD2. Germline V gene lookup returns CDR1 SEHNR and CDR2 FQNEAQ (reference sequence). This CDR3 contains 18 residues. Trimming removed 3 bases from V and 2 bases from J; junction bases left unmatched: 7.

The V gene is TRBV3-1, the J gene TRBJ2-7; D is perhaps TRBD2 (6 bases). Per germline, CDR1 LGHDT and CDR2 YNNKEL (reference sequence). With 3 bases removed from V and 4 bases from J, the gap between germline ends came to 13 bases. The CDR3 has 14 amino acids. The DNA of the CDR3 is TGTGCCAGCAGCCATCCGGGGGTTCAGTACGAGCAGTACTTC. It translates to CASSHPGVQYEQYF.

This clonotype was seen at least ten times. The chain joins TRBV27 to TRBJ1-1; D gene unclear. Germline CDR1 MNHEY, CDR2 SMNVEV (reference sequence). The CDR3 extends over 11 amino acids. The V end lost 8 bases, the J end lost 10 bases, and 14 bases lay between the germline ends. CDR3 region: CASWAPNRAFF. The CDR3 nucleotides are TGTGCCAGCTGGGCCCCGAACAGAGCTTTCTTT.

This clonotype appeared a single time. This chain joins TRBV6-2 or TRBV6-3 and TRBJ1-5; TRBD1 matches at 8 bases. Germline lookup yields CDR1 MNHEY and CDR2 SVGEGT. J lost 9 bases, V lost 6 bases, and 13 bases had no gene match. There are 15 residues in the CDR3. CDR3 nucleotide sequence: TGTGCCAGCAGGAAAGGACAGGGATCTGCATGGCCCCAGCATTTT. It is translated as CASRKGQGSAWPQHF.

This clonotype was recorded many times. The chain joins TRBV12-3 or TRBV12-4 to TRBJ2-3, with 11 bases fitting TRBD2. With V trimmed by 7 bases and J by 6 bases, 6 bases remained unmatched. The CDR3 is 14 amino acids. The CDR3 DNA sequence: TGTGCCAGCACGGTAGCGGGGGGGATGGATACGCAGTATTTT. Amino acids: CASTVAGGMDTQYF.

This clonotype was observed many times. The V call is TRBV3-1, the J call TRBJ2-7, with unresolved D. CDR3 length: 11 residues. Germline CDR1 reads LGHDT; CDR2 reads YNNKEL (reference sequence). V lost 5 bases, J lost 5 bases, and 7 bases lay in between. CDR3 amino acids: CASSSVDEQYF. The CDR3 coding sequence is TGTGCCAGCAGCTCGGTTGACGAGCAGTACTTC.

The table lists this clonotype with a few counts. This sequence joins TRBV28 and TRBJ2-1; the match to TRBD2 covers 12 bases. Trimming cost V 5 bases and J 7 bases; bases outside gene matches: 24. From germline, CDR1 is MDHEN and CDR2 SYDVKM. The CDR3 is 21 amino acids. The CDR3 DNA reads as TGTGCCAGCAGTCCGTGGATGGGACTAGCGGGCCAAGGGGGGGCCGGGAATGAGCAGTTCTTC. It translates to CASSPWMGLAGQGGAGNEQFF.

This clonotype was recorded many times. J is TRBJ1-1 and V is TRBV2; possible D gene TRBD1, 5 bases. The CDR3 extends over 14 amino acids. The germline gives CDR1 SNHLY, CDR2 FYNNEI. The V and J ends lost 7 bases and 0 bases respectively, with 12 bases between them. In DNA, the CDR3 is TGTGCCAGCATTGTCAGCAGGGTGAACACTGAAGCTTTCTTT. This codes for CASIVSRVNTEAFF. The complete variable domain, with remaining parts taken from reference TRBV2 and TRBJ1-1, reads EPEVTQTPSHQVTQMGQEVILRCVPISNHLYFYWYRQILGQKVEFLVSFYNNEISEKSEIFDDQFSVERPDGSNFTLKIRSTKLEDSAMYFCASIVSRVNTEAFFGQGTRLTVV.

This clonotype was detected many times. The V and J genes are TRBV6-1 and TRBJ2-5; D remains ambiguous. Deletions cut 5 bases from V and 2 bases from J, with 18 bases between. The CDR3 consists of 16 residues. CDR1 MNHNS and CDR2 SASEGT come from the germline V gene. The CDR3, as DNA: TGTGCCAGCAGTTATTTTGGGGTTGGTCAGCAAGAGACCCAGTACTTC. Translating it yields CASSYFGVGQQETQYF.

This clonotype was seen at least ten times. CDR3 in amino acids: CSASPRGWGTEAFF. The CDR3 DNA reads as TGCAGTGCTAGCCCCAGGGGATGGGGCACTGAAGCTTTCTTT. The chain recombines TRBV20-1 with TRBJ1-1, with a possible D match to TRBD1 (6 bases). Per the germline V gene, CDR1 is DFQATT and CDR2 is SNEGSKA (reference sequence). Trimming took off 3 bases at V and 4 bases at J, with 15 bases between the two ends. The CDR3 runs to 14 residues.